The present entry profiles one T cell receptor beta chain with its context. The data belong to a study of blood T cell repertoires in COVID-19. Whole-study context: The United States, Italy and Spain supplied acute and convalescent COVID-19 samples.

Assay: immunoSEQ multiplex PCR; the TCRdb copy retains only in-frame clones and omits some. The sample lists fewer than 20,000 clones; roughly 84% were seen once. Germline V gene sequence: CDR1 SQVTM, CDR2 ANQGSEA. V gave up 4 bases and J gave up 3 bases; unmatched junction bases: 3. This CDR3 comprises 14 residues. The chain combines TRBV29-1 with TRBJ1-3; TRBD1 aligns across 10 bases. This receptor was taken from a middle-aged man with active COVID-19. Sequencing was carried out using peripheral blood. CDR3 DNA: TGCAGCGTTGGACAGGGGGCGTTTGGAAACACCATATATTTT. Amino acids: CSVGQGAFGNTIYF.